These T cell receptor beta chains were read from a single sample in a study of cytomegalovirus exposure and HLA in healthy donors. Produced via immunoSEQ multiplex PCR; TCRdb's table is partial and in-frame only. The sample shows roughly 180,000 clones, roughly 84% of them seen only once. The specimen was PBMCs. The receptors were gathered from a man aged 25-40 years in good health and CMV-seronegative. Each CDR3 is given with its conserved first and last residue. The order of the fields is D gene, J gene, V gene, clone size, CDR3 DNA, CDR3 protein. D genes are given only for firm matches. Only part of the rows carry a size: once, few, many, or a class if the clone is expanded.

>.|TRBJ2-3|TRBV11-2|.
TGTGCCAGCAGCCCCGTGGGGGGTGGGACAGATACGCAGTATTTT
CASSPVGGGTDTQYF
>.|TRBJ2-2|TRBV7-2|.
TGTGCCAGCAGCTCTTTCCTAGGAAGTCCCGGGGAGCTGTTTTTT
CASSSFLGSPGELFF
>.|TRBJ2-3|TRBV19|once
TGTGCCAGTAGTAGGTCAGGGGCCCTTATAGATACGCAGTATTTT
CASSRSGALIDTQYF
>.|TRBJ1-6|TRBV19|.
TGTGCCAGTAGTATAGCGGGGACACCGAATTCACCCCTCCACTTT
CASSIAGTPNSPLHF
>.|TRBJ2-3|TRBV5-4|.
TGTGCCAGCAGCGCGCTTGGGGGGGGCCTTACAGATACGCAGTATTTT
CASSALGGGLTDTQYF
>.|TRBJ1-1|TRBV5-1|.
TGCGCCAGCAGCTTGGTTTTCAGGGAGGGGACTGAAGCTTTCTTT
CASSLVFREGTEAFF
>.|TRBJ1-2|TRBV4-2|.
TGTGCCAGCAGCCAAGTGCTGCGGGCCTATGGCTACACCTTC
CASSQVLRAYGYTF
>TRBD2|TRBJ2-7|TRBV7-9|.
TGTGCCAGCAGCTCACTTCGGAGCGGGAGGTTGGTGGGCGAGCAGTACTTC
CASSSLRSGRLVGEQYF
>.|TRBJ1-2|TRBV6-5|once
TGTGCCAGCAGTTACGACAGCGAGGTTGGCTACACCTTC
CASSYDSEVGYTF
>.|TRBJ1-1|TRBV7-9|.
TGTGCCAGCAGCACAAAACAGGGGAACACTGAAGCTTTCTTT
CASSTKQGNTEAFF
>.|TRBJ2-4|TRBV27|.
TGTGCCAGCAGTTCCCTTCAGGGTGGGGAAAACATTCAGTACTTC
CASSSLQGGENIQYF
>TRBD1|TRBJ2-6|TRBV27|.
TGTGCCAGCAGTTGGACAGGGGGCGGTTCTGGGGCCAACGTCCTGACTTTC
CASSWTGGGSGANVLTF
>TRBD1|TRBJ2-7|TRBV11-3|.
TGTGCCAGCAGCTTGGGACAGGACTACGAGCAGTACTTC
CASSLGQDYEQYF
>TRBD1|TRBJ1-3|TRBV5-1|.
TGCGCCAGCAGCTGGACAGGGGGAAACACCATATATTTT
CASSWTGGNTIYF
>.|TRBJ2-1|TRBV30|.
TGTGCCTGGAGTGGAGGCGGGAATGAGCAGTTCTTC
CAWSGGGNEQFF
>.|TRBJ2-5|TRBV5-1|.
TGCGCCAGCCTCAGCTACCCAGGGGGGGAGACCCAGTACTTC
CASLSYPGGETQYF
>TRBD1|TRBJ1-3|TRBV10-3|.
TGTGCCATCAGCCAAGGGACAGGAGGAGGCACCATATATTTT
CAISQGTGGGTIYF
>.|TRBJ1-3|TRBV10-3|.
TGTGCCATCAGTACACTTGCCAACAGGAGAGGAAACACCATATATTTT
CAISTLANRRGNTIYF
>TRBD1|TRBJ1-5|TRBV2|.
TGTGCCAGCAGTGGACAGGGGAATCAGCCCCAGCATTTC
CASSGQGNQPQHF
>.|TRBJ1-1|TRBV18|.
TGTGCCAGCTCACGGGGCAGCGGGGCAAACACTGAAGCTTTCTTT
CASSRGSGANTEAFF
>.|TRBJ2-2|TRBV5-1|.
TGCGCCAGCAGCCAGGGGATTGCGGGCACCGGGGAGCTGTTTTTT
CASSQGIAGTGELFF
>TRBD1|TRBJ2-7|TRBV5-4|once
TGTGCCAGCAGCTTGGCCGGGACAGGGGGCTCGATGTCCTACGAGCAGTACTTC
CASSLAGTGGSMSYEQYF
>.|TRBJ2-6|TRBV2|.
TGTGCCAGCAGTGTGGGGGCCGGGGCCAACGTCCTGACTTTC
CASSVGAGANVLTF
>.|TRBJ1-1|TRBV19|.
TGTGCCACGGCACAGGGCAGATCGACTGAAGCTTTCTTT
CATAQGRSTEAFF
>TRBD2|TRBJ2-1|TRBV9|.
TGTGCCAGCAGCGTAGTGACTAGCGGGAGGGCTGAGCAGTTCTTC
CASSVVTSGRAEQFF
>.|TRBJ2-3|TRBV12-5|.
TGTGCTAGTGGTTTGAGCAACACAGATACGCAATATTTT
CASGLSNTDTQYF
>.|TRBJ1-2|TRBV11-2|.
TGTGCCAGCAGCCATTTAAAGACAGTATTTTATGGCTACACCTTC
CASSHLKTVFYGYTF
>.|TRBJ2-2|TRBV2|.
TGTGCCAGCAGTGAAGGTTTGCGGGCTAAGAACACCGGGGAGCTGTTTTTT
CASSEGLRAKNTGELFF
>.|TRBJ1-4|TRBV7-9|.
TGTGCCAGCAGCCCGAGCGGGACCCTTAATGAAAAACTGTTTTTT
CASSPSGTLNEKLFF
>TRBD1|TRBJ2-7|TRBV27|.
TGTGCCAGCAGGCAGACAGGGGGCACCTACGAGCAGTACTTC
CASRQTGGTYEQYF
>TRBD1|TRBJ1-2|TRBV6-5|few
TGTGCCAGCAGTTACTCGATAGAGGGGGCGGGTGGCTACACCTTC
CASSYSIEGAGGYTF
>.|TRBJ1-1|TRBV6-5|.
TGTGCCAGCACCCTCAATTCAGGGGTTACTGAAGCTTTCTTT
CASTLNSGVTEAFF
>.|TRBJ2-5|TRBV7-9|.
TGTTCCAGCAGCTTAGTCGATCTAGGAGTGCAAGAGACCCAGTACTTC
CSSSLVDLGVQETQYF
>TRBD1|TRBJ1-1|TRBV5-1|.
TGCGCCAGCAGCTTGGGACAGGGATGGAACACTGAAGCTTTCTTT
CASSLGQGWNTEAFF
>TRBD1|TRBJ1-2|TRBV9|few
TGTGCCAGCAGCGTCAGGGGGGCGCATGGCTACACCTTC
CASSVRGAHGYTF
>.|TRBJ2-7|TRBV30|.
TGTGCCTGGAGGCGGGACGGCAACTCCTACGAGCAGTACTTC
CAWRRDGNSYEQYF
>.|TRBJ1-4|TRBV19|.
TGTGCCAGTAGTATAGATCCCCACAGGCAGAATGAAAAACTGTTTTTT
CASSIDPHRQNEKLFF
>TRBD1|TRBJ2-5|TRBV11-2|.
TGTGCCAGCAGCCAAGACAGGGTTGAGACCCAGTACTTC
CASSQDRVETQYF
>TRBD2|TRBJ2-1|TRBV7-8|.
TGTGCCAGTGCTCGACTAGCGGGAGGGGGAGAGTTCTTC
CASARLAGGGEFF
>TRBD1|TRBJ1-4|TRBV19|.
TGTGCCAGTAGTTCCACAGGGGGATGGGGTGAAAAACTGTTTTTT
CASSSTGGWGEKLFF